Each of the 6 T cell receptor beta chains below was sequenced from the same sample in a study of blood T cell repertoires in COVID-19. Profiling relied on immunoSEQ multiplex PCR, and the TCRdb table lists in-frame clones only, not all of them. Of approximately 290,000 clones in the sample, approximately 84% were seen once. Sequencing was done on a sample of peripheral blood. These receptors all stem from a person aged 70 to 85 with COVID-19, enrolled during active disease.

This clone was detected a few times. The rearrangement joins TRBV19 to TRBJ1-5; 9 positions agree with TRBD1. After removal of 7 bases from V and 4 bases from J, the junction contained 11 bases not matched to a gene. CDR1 and CDR2 (germline): LNHDA, SQIVND (reference sequence). The CDR3 runs 16 residues. The CDR3 sequence: CASTAPRGQGNQPQHF. CDR3 bases: TGTGCCAGTACAGCCCCACGAGGACAGGGGAATCAGCCCCAGCATTTT.

This chain links TRBV5-1 with TRBJ1-4, with 8 bases identical to TRBD1. The CDR3 totals 16 residues. Germline CDR1 SGHRS, CDR2 YFSETQ. With V trimmed by 4 bases and J by 0 bases, 5 bases remained unmatched. As DNA, the CDR3 is TGCGCCAGCAGCGACCGGGACAGGACAACTAATGAAAAACTGTTTTTT. Translating it yields CASSDRDRTTNEKLFF.

V usage is TRBV7-9 and J usage is TRBJ1-2; D not certain. Germline CDR1 SEHNR, CDR2 FQNEAQ (reference sequence). This CDR3 spans 13 amino acids. The V gene lost 1 base and the J gene lost 6 bases, with 9 bases spanning the gap. CDR3 DNA: TGTGCCAGCAGCTTAGAGACATGGGATGGCTACACCTTC. Protein product: CASSLETWDGYTF.

The chain has TRBV6-5 and TRBJ1-4; possibly TRBD1 for D (5 bases). The CDR3 loop spans 14 amino acids. The V end was cut by 6 bases, the J end by 7 bases, with 15 bases between. Looked up from germline, CDR1 is MNHEY and CDR2 is SVGAGI. For the CDR3, the DNA is TGTGCCAGCAGGGAGGGGACTTCCCCTGAAAAACTGTTTTTT. Residues: CASREGTSPEKLFF.

The chain is built from TRBV7-2 and TRBJ2-7, with 10 bases lining up with TRBD1. Germline trimming cut 8 bases from V and 4 bases from J; bases unmatched to any gene: 11. Germline V lookup: CDR1 SGHTA, CDR2 FQGNSA. The CDR3 is 15 amino acids. The CDR3 loop reads CASGGSGTGAYEQYF. DNA of the CDR3: TGTGCCAGCGGGGGTAGCGGGACAGGGGCGTACGAGCAGTACTTC.

This chain joins TRBV27 and TRBJ2-1; weak D call: TRBD1 (5 bases). Germline-derived CDR1 and CDR2 are MNHEY and SMNVEV (reference sequence). Trimming pared 8 bases from V and 9 bases from J, leaving 11 bases between. The CDR3 runs to 11 residues. The CDR3 region has the DNA TGTGCCAGCGGACATAAGGGTGAGCAGTTCTTC. It translates to CASGHKGEQFF.